The clone carrying this T cell receptor (beta chain) was observed many times. The antigen is unknown. Uncontrolled infection, other autoimmune disease, pregnancy or lactation excluded patients. The sample is drawn from a study of T cells in Graves' hyperthyroidism and ophthalmopathy. Study results and caveats: Ophthalmopathy was identified by the model a median about six months ahead of onset.

Amplified regions were TCR beta CDR3 sequences from RNA transcripts. First-round RT-PCR targeting the TCR CDR3 was performed with the HTBI primer set. TCRdb processed the multiplex PCR reads anew with MiXCR; each CDR3 protein has one entry. The sample yields some 800,000 distinct CDR3 sequences, roughly 40% seen once. Looked up from germline, CDR1 is SGHTA and CDR2 is FQGNSA. CDR3 length equals 15 residues. The V and J ends lost 5 bases and 7 bases, in that order; junction bases with no gene match: 7. The receptor was derived from a man between 18 and 35 years old with Graves' hyperthyroidism. This chain uses TRBV7-2 with TRBJ1-4, with 10 bases fitting TRBD1. Sequenced: blood. The CDR3 sequence: CASSRDGQGGEKLFF. In nucleotides, the CDR3 is TGTGCCAGCAGCCGCGACGGACAGGGGGGTGAAAAACTGTTTTTT.